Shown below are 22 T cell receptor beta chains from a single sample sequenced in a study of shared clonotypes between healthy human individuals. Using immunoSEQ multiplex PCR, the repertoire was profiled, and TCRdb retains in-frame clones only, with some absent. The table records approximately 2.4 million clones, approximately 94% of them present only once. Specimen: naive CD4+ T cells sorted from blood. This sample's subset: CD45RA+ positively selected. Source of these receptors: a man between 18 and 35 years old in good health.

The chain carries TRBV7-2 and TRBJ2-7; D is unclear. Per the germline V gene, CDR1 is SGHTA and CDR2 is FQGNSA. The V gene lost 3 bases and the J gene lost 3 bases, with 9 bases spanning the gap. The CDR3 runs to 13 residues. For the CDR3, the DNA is TGTGCCAGCAGCTTCGGACCCCACTACGAGCAGTACTTC. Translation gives CASSFGPHYEQYF. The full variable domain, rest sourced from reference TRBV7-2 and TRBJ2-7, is GAGVSQSPSNKVTEKGKDVELRCDPISGHTALYWYRQSLGQGLEFLIYFQGNSAPDKSGLPSDRFSAERTGGSVSTLTIQRTQQEDSAVYLCASSFGPHYEQYFGPGTRLTVT.

CDR3: CASSLAEFLAGHEKLFF. The CDR3 bases are TGTGCCAGCAGTTTAGCGGAGTTCCTGGCAGGGCATGAAAAACTGTTTTTT. The V gene is TRBV28, the J gene TRBJ1-4; D perhaps matches TRBD1 (5 bases). V was clipped by 2 bases and J by 6 bases, with 19 bases between them. There are 17 residues in the CDR3. Germline V gene data show CDR1 as MDHEN and CDR2 as SYDVKM. The entire variable domain, with the rest obtained from reference TRBV28 and TRBJ1-4, is as follows: DVKVTQSSRYLVKRTGEKVFLECVQDMDHENMFWYRQDPGLGLRLIYFSYDVKMKEKGDIPEGYSVSREKKERFSLILESASTNQTSMYLCASSLAEFLAGHEKLFFGSGTQLSVL.

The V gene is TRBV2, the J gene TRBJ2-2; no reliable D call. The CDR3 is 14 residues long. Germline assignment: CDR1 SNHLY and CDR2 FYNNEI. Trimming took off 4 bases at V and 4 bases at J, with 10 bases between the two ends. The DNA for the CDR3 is TGTGCCAGCAGTGTTGCAGGACCCACCGGGGAGCTGTTTTTT. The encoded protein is CASSVAGPTGELFF.

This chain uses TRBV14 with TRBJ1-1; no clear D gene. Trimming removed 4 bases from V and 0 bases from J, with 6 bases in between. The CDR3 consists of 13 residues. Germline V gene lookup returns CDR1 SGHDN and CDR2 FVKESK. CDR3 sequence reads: CASSPTMNTEAFF. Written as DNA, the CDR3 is TGTGCCAGCAGCCCCACCATGAACACTGAAGCTTTCTTT.

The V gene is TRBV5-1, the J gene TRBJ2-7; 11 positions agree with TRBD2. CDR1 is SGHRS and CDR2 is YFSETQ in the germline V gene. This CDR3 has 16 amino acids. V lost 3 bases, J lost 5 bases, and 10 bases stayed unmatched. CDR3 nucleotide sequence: TGCGCCAGCAGCTCCGGGACTAGCGGTTACCTACACGAGCAGTACTTC. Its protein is CASSSGTSGYLHEQYF. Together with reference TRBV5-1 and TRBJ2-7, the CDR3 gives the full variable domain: KAGVTQTPRYLIKTRGQQVTLSCSPISGHRSVSWYQQTPGQGLQFLFEYFSETQRNKGNFPGRFSGRQFSNSRSEMNVSTLELGDSALYLCASSSGTSGYLHEQYFGPGTRLTVT.

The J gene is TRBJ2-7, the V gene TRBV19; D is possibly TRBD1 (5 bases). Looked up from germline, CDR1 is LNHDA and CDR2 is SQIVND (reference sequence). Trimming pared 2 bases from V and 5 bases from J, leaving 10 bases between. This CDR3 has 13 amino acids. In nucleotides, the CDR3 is TGTGCCAGTAGTATATCAGGGAACCACGAGCAGTACTTC. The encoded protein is CASSISGNHEQYF.

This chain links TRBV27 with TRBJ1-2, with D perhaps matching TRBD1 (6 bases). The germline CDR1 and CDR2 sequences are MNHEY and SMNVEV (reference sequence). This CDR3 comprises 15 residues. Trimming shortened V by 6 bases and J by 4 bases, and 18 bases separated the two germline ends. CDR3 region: CASRPSGAGFYGYTF. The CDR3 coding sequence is TGTGCCAGCAGGCCCTCGGGGGCAGGGTTCTATGGCTACACCTTC.

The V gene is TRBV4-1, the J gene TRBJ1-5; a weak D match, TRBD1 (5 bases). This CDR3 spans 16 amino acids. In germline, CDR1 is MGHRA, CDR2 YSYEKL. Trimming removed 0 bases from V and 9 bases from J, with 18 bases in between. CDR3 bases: TGCGCCAGCAGCCAAGAAGGGTGGCAGGCCGGGGGGCCCCAGCATTTT. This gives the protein CASSQEGWQAGGPQHF.

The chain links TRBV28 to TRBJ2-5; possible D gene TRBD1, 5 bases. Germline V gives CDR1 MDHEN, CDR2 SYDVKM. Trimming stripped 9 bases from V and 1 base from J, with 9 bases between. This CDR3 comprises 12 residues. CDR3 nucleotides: TGTGCCAGTTCAGGGCTCCAAGAGACCCAGTACTTC. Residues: CASSGLQETQYF. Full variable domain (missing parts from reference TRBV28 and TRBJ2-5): DVKVTQSSRYLVKRTGEKVFLECVQDMDHENMFWYRQDPGLGLRLIYFSYDVKMKEKGDIPEGYSVSREKKERFSLILESASTNQTSMYLCASSGLQETQYFGPGTRLLVL.

The CDR3, as DNA: TGCGCCAGCGGGAGACAGGGGGCCTACGAGCAGTACTTC. Its translation: CASGRQGAYEQYF. The J gene is TRBJ2-7, the V gene TRBV4-1; 9 bases are shared with TRBD1. Per the germline V gene, CDR1 is MGHRA and CDR2 is YSYEKL. The junction had 4 bases not matched to a gene; V was cut back by 8 bases and J by 2 bases. This CDR3 has 13 amino acids.

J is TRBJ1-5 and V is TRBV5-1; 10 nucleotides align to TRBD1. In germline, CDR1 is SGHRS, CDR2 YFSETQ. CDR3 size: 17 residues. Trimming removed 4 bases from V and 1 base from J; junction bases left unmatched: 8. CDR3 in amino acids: CASSPGTGESSNQPQHF. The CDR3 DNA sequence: TGCGCCAGCAGCCCCGGGACAGGGGAGTCAAGCAATCAGCCCCAGCATTTT.

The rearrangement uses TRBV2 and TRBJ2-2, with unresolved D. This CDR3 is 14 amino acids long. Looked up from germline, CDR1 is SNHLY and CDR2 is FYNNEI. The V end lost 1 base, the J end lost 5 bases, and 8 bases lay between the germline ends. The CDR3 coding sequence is TGTGCCAGCAGTGAAGAGTCAAATACCGGGGAGCTGTTTTTT. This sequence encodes CASSEESNTGELFF.

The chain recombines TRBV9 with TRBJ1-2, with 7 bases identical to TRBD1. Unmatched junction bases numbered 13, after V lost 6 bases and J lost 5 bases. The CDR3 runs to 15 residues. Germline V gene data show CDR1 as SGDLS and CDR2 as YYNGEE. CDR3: CASTRTGRDPYGYTF. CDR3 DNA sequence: TGTGCCAGCACCCGGACAGGACGTGACCCTTATGGCTACACCTTC. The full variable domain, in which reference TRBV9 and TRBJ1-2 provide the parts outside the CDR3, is DSGVTQTPKHLITATGQRVTLRCSPRSGDLSVYWYQQSLDQGLQFLIQYYNGEERAKGNILERFSAQQFPDLHSELNLSSLELGDSALYFCASTRTGRDPYGYTFGSGTRLTVV.

CDR3 in DNA: TGTGCCAGCATCAGGACTCACGTCCCCAGGGTTAATTCACCCCTCCACTTT. This sequence encodes CASIRTHVPRVNSPLHF. The chain has TRBV5-6 and TRBJ1-6; possibly TRBD1 for D (5 bases). V lost 6 bases and J lost 6, with 22 bases in between. The CDR3 length is 17 residues. Germline CDR1 and CDR2: SGHDT and YYEEEE.

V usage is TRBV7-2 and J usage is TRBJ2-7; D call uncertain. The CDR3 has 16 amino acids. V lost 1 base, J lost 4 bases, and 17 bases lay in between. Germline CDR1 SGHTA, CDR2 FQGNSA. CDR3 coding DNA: TGTGCCAGCAGCTTAGGGGGATTCTGGGCCTCTTACGAGCAGTACTTC. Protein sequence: CASSLGGFWASYEQYF.

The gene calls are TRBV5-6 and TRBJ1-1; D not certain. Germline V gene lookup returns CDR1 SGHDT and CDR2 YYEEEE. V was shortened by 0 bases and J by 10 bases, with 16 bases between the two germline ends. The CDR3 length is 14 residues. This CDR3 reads CASSLVMAGSGAFF. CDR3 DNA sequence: TGTGCCAGCAGCTTGGTAATGGCGGGTTCAGGAGCTTTCTTT.

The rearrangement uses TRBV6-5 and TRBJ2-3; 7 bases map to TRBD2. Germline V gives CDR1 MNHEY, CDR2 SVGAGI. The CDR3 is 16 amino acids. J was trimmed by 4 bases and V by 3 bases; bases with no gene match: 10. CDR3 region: CASSYWGGRAADTQYF. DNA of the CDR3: TGTGCCAGCAGTTATTGGGGGGGACGGGCCGCAGATACGCAGTATTTT.

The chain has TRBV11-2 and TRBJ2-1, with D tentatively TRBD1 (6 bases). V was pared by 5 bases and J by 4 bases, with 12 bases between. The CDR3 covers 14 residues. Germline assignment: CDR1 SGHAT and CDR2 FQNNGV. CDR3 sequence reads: CASSLGTLYNEQFF. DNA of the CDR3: TGTGCCAGCAGCCTCGGGACACTATACAATGAGCAGTTCTTC.

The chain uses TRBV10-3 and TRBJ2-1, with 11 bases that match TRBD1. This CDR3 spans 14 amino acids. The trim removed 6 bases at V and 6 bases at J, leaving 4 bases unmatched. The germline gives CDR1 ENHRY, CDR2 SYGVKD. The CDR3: CAIRAGTGGNEQFF. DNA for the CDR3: TGTGCCATCAGAGCCGGGACAGGGGGCAATGAGCAGTTCTTC.

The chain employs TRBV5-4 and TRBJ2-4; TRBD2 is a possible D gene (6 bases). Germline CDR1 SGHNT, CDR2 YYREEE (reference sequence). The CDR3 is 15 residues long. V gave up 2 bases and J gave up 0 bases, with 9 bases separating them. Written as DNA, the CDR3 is TGTGCCAGCAGCTTTTGGGGGGTAGCCAAAAACATTCAGTACTTC. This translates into CASSFWGVAKNIQYF.

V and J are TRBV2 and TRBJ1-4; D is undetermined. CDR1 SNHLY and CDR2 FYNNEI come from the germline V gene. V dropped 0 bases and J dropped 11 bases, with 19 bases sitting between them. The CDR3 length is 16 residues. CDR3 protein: CASSEAHSRGDEKLFF. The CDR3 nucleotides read TGTGCCAGCAGTGAAGCGCATTCTCGAGGAGACGAGAAACTGTTTTTT.

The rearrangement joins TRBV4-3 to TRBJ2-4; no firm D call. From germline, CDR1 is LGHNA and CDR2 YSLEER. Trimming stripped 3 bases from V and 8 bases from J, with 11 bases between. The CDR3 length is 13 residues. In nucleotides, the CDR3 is TGCGCCAGCAGCCACGAACCGTATGACATTCAGTACTTC. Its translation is CASSHEPYDIQYF.